This record looks at one T cell receptor beta chain sequence and its context. The antigen is unknown. The study sampled blood at baseline, cycle 4 day 1, and cycle 7 day 1. Some clones are missing from TCRdb's copy, which holds only in-frame ones; the method was immunoSEQ multiplex PCR. The sample shows roughly 120,000 clones, approximately 90% of them seen only once. These data come from a study of OX40 agonist ivuxolimab in advanced cancers. Study overall: Averaging 60 years in age, with a range of about 23 to 85, the cohort was around 83% male. Overall study results and limits: With doses of 0.1 to 3.0 mg/kg, CD4+ and CD8+ blood T cells had undergone clonal expansion by week 6.

Germline V CDR1 and CDR2: SGHTA, FQGNSA. The junction had 6 bases not matched to a gene; V was cut back by 1 base and J by 7 bases. This CDR3 is built from 14 residues. The genes are TRBV7-2 and TRBJ1-2; 7 positions match TRBD1. This receptor was obtained from an adult with an advanced solid tumor such as melanoma, head and neck, liver or kidney cancer. This sample comprised CD4+ or CD8+ T cells sorted from blood, obtained in a trial of the OX40 agonist ivuxolimab. CDR3: CASSLETGSGGYTF. DNA for the CDR3: TGTGCCAGCAGCTTAGAGACAGGGAGCGGTGGCTACACCTTC. Full variable domain (outside the CDR3, taken from reference TRBV7-2 and TRBJ1-2): GAGVSQSPSNKVTEKGKDVELRCDPISGHTALYWYRQSLGQGLEFLIYFQGNSAPDKSGLPSDRFSAERTGGSVSTLTIQRTQQEDSAVYLCASSLETGSGGYTFGSGTRLTVV.